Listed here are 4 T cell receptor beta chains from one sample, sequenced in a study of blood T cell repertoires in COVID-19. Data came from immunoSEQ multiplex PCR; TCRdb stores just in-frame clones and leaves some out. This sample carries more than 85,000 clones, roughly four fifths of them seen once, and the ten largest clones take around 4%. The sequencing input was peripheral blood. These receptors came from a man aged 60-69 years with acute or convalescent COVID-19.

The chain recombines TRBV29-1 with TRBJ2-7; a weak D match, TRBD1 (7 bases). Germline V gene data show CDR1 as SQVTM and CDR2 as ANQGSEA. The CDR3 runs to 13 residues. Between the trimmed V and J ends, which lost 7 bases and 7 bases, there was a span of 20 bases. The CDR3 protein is CSARMTGSGEQYV. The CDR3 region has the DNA TGCAGCGCCAGGATGACAGGGAGCGGGGAGCAGTACGTC.

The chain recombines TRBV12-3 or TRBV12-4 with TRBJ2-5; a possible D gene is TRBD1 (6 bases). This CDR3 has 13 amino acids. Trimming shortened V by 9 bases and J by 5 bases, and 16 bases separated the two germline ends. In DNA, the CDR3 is TGTGCCAGTAGCCCCACAGGGTCGGAGACCCAGTACTTC. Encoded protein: CASSPTGSETQYF.

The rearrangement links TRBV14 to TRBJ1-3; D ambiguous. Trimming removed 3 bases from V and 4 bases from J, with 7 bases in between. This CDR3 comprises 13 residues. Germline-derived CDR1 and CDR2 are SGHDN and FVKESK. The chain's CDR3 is CASSQQRGNTIYF. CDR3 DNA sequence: TGTGCCAGCAGCCAGCAGCGGGGAAACACCATATATTTT.

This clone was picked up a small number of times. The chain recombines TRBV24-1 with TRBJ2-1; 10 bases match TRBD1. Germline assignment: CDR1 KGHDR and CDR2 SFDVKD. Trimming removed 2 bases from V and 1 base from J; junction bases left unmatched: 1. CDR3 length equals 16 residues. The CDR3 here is CATSDWTGGSYNEQFF. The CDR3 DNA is TGTGCCACCAGTGATTGGACAGGGGGTTCCTACAATGAGCAGTTCTTC.